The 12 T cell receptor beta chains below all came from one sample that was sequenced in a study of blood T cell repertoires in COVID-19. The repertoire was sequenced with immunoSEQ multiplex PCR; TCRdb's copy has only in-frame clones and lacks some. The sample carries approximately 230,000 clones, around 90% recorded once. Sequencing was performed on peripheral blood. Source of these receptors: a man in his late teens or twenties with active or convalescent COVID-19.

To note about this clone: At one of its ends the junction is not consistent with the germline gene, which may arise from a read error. As DNA, the CDR3 is TGTGCCGGCAGCCACTCGGGACAGAACACTGAAGCTTTCTTT. This translates into CAGSHSGQNTEAFF. V is TRBV14 and J is TRBJ1-1, with D perhaps TRBD1 (6 bases). There are 14 residues in the CDR3. The V gene's germline CDR1 is SGHDN and CDR2 FVKESK.

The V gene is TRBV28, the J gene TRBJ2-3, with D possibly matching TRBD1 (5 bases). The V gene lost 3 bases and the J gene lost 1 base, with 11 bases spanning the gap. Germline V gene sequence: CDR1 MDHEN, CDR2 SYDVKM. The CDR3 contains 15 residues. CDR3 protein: CASSFRGSGTDTQYF. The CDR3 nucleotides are TGTGCCAGCAGTTTTAGGGGATCTGGCACAGATACGCAGTATTTT.

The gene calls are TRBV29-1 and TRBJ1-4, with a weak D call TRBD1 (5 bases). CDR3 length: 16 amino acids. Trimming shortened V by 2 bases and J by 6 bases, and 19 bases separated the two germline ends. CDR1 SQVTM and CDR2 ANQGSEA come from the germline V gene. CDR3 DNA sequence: TGCAGCGTTGAAATAGTCATGCGGGGGAAAGATGAAAAACTGTTTTTT. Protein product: CSVEIVMRGKDEKLFF. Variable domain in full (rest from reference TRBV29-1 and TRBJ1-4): SAVISQKPSRDICQRGTSLTIQCQVDSQVTMMFWYRQQPGQSLTLIATANQGSEATYESGFVIDKFPISRPNLTFSTLTVSNMSPEDSSIYLCSVEIVMRGKDEKLFFGSGTQLSVL.

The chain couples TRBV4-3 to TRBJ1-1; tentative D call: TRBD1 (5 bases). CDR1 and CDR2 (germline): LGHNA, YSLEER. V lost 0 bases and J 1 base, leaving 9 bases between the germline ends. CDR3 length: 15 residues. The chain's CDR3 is CASSQDGGGNTEAFF. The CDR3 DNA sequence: TGCGCCAGCAGCCAAGATGGGGGGGGGAACACTGAAGCTTTCTTT.

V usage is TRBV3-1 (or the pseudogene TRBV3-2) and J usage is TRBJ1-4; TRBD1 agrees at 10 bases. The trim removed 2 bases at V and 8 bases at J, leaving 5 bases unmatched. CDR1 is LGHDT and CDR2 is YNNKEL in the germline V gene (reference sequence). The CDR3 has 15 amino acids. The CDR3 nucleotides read TGTGCCAGCAGCCAAACCGGGACAGGGGAGGAAAAACTGTTTTTT. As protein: CASSQTGTGEEKLFF.

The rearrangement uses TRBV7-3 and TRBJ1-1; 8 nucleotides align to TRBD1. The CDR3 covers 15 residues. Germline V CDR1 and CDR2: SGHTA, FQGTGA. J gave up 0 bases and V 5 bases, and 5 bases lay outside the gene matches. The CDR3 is CASSPAGGLNTEAFF. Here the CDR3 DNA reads TGTGCCAGCAGCCCGGCAGGGGGCCTGAACACTGAAGCTTTCTTT. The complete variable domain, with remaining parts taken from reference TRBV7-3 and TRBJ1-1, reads GAGVSQTPSNKVTEKGKYVELRCDPISGHTALYWYRQSLGQGPEFLIYFQGTGAADDSGLPNDRFFAVRPEGSVSTLKIQRTERGDSAVYLCASSPAGGLNTEAFFGQGTRLTVV.

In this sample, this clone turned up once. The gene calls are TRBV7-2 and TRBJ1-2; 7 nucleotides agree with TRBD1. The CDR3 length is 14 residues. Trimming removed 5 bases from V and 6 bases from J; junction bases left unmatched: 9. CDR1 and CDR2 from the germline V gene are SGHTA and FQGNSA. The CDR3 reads CASSPYFGQDGYTF. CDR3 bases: TGTGCCAGCAGCCCCTACTTCGGACAGGATGGCTACACCTTC.

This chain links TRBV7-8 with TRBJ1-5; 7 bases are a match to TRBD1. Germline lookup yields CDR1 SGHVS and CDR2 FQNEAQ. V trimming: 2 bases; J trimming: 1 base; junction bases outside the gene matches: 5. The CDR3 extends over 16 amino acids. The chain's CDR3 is CASSLKQGLSNQPQHF. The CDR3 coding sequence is TGTGCCAGCAGCTTAAAACAGGGGTTGAGCAATCAGCCCCAGCATTTT. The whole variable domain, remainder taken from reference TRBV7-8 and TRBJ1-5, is GAGVSQSPRYKVAKRGQDVALRCDPISGHVSLFWYQQALGQGPEFLTYFQNEAQLDKSGLPSDRFFAERPEGSVSTLKIQRTQQEDSAVYLCASSLKQGLSNQPQHFGDGTRLSIL.

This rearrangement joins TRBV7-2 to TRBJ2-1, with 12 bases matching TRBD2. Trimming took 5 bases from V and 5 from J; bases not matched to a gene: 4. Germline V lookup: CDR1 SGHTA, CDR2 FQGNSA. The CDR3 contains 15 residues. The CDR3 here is CASSPGLAGNNEQFF. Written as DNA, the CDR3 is TGTGCCAGCAGCCCAGGACTAGCGGGAAACAATGAGCAGTTCTTC.

This CDR3 reads CASSPQGQEYRGGYTF. The CDR3 nucleotides are TGTGCCAGCTCACCACAGGGACAGGAATATCGTGGGGGCTACACCTTC. V is TRBV18 and J is TRBJ1-2, with TRBD1 identical over 8 bases. J gave up 8 bases and V 1 base, and 12 bases lay outside the gene matches. Germline assignment: CDR1 KGHSH and CDR2 LQKENI. The length of the CDR3 is 16 residues.

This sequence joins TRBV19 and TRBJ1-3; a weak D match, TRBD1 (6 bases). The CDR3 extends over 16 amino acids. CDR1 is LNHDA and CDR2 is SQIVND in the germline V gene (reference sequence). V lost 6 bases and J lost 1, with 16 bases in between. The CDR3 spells CASSSTQGLSGNTIYF. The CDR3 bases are TGTGCCAGTAGCTCAACTCAGGGGCTTTCTGGAAACACCATATATTTT.

The CDR3 spells CAISGDRTSAVSSYEQYF. CDR3 in DNA: TGTGCCATCAGTGGGGATAGGACTAGCGCTGTGAGCTCCTACGAGCAGTACTTC. The rearrangement joins TRBV10-3 to TRBJ2-7; 9 bases are a match to TRBD2. The CDR3 is 18 residues long. Germline lookup yields CDR1 ENHRY and CDR2 SYGVKD. Losses at the gene ends were 4 bases for V and 0 bases for J; bases not matched to a gene: 13.